The entry below gives a single T cell receptor beta chain sequence along with its context. In the original workflow: Amplification from reference gene primers served as the basis for estimated nucleated cell counts. TCRdb keeps only in-frame clones here, not all; method: immunoSEQ multiplex PCR. Clone size and the V and J calls come from that table; the DNA yielded D and trimming. Among around 110,000 clones listed, around 80% were seen once. These data come from a study of blood T cell repertoires in COVID-19. Overall study context: From T cells, B-cell-depleted T cells, or PBMCs came the material, which was cDNA or gDNA.

V was clipped by 6 bases and J by 4 bases, with 13 bases between them. The CDR3 runs 14 residues. Germline-derived CDR1 and CDR2 are MNHEY and SVGAGI. The receptor was isolated from a woman in her 70s with acute or convalescent COVID-19. The specimen was peripheral blood. V is TRBV6-5 and J is TRBJ1-3; D not resolved. CDR3 sequence: CASSRGASGNTIYF. The CDR3 DNA follows: TGTGCCAGCAGCCGAGGAGCGTCGGGAAACACCATATATTTT.